This section outlines one T cell receptor (beta chain) sequence together with its context. Its antigen is not known. Only in-frame clones appear in the TCRdb table, and some are missing; sequencing was by immunoSEQ multiplex PCR. This sample has about 120,000 clones, with approximately 92% found just once. Germline V gene lookup returns CDR1 LGHNA and CDR2 YSLEER. CDR3 size: 16 residues. V shed 0 bases, J shed 1 base, and the junction held 3 bases outside the gene matches. The sample comes from a study of T cell responses to AZD1222 COVID-19 vaccine. Notes on the study in general: Most donors were white British and more were female, and clonal diversity was possibly underestimated. Distributed over spike, vaccine-associated CD4 TCRs predominated at 160-218 and 743-854.

The V and J genes are TRBV4-3 and TRBJ2-7; TRBD2 agrees at 10 bases. Material: peripheral blood, obtained on day 0 of AZD1222 vaccination. This TCR derives from an adult in good health. Here the CDR3 reads CASSQDQTSGSYEQYF. Here the CDR3 DNA reads TGCGCCAGCAGCCAAGATCAGACTAGCGGGTCCTACGAGCAGTACTTC.